The 7 T cell receptor beta chains listed next were all sequenced from one sample in a study of T cell repertoires in cytomegalovirus infection. These TCRs' antigens remain unknown. Using its own MiXCR run on the reads, TCRdb lists one record per CDR3 protein. Of about 740,000 distinct CDR3 sequences in the sample, around 32% were seen once. Source: cultured PBMCs, taken from culture after CMV antigen stimulation. Receptors originate from a human donor in good health (CMV status not recorded). Some clones in this sample may be carry-over from other donors' samples.

The chain is built from TRBV12-3 or TRBV12-4 and TRBJ2-7; D is possibly TRBD1 (5 bases). The CDR3 sequence is 13 residues long. V was clipped by 6 bases and J by 0 bases, with 9 bases between them. Here the CDR3 DNA reads TGTGCCAGCAGGCACAGGAGCTCCTACGAGCAGTACTTC. Protein product: CASRHRSSYEQYF.

This clonotype was observed a few times. V usage is TRBV28 and J usage is TRBJ2-7; unclear D gene. The germline V and J ends were trimmed by 1 base and 0 bases, with 10 bases remaining between them. The CDR3 has 15 amino acids. The germline V gene encodes CDR1 MDHEN and CDR2 SYDVKM. The CDR3 reads CASSLYVRSSYEQYF. CDR3 bases: TGTGCCAGCAGTTTATACGTTAGGAGCTCCTACGAGCAGTACTTC. Using reference TRBV28 and TRBJ2-7 for the parts outside the CDR3, the full variable domain is DVKVTQSSRYLVKRTGEKVFLECVQDMDHENMFWYRQDPGLGLRLIYFSYDVKMKEKGDIPEGYSVSREKKERFSLILESASTNQTSMYLCASSLYVRSSYEQYFGPGTRLTVT.

The CDR3 sequence is CASRTIIGTSRVEQYF. The CDR3 DNA sequence: TGTGCCAGCAGAACAATCATTGGGACTAGCAGGGTCGAGCAGTACTTC. The V gene is TRBV11-2, the J gene TRBJ2-7; 9 bases agree with TRBD2. CDR1 SGHAT and CDR2 FQNNGV come from the germline V gene. This CDR3 has 16 amino acids. With V trimmed by 6 bases and J by 6 bases, 15 bases remained unmatched.

The chain combines TRBV20-1 with TRBJ1-1; 8 nucleotides agree with TRBD1. Germline-derived CDR1 and CDR2 are DFQATT and SNEGSKA (reference sequence). The CDR3 consists of 12 residues. The CDR3 region is CRGGQGNTEAFF. CDR3 coding DNA: TGCAGGGGAGGACAGGGGAACACTGAAGCTTTCTTT.

The chain carries TRBV28 and TRBJ1-6; D ambiguous. V was clipped by 4 bases and J by 7 bases, with 11 bases between them. Per the germline V gene, CDR1 is MDHEN and CDR2 is SYDVKM. The CDR3 totals 14 residues. CDR3 DNA: TGTGCCAGCAGTTCCGCCGGGAAGAATTCACCCCTCCACTTT. It yields the protein CASSSAGKNSPLHF.

The chain recombines TRBV6-1 with TRBJ1-1; D perhaps matches TRBD1 (6 bases). V dropped 5 bases and J dropped 0 bases, with 13 bases sitting between them. In germline, CDR1 is MNHNS, CDR2 SASEGT. This CDR3 contains 15 residues. CDR3 nucleotides: TGTGCCAGCAGTACCCCGGGACAACTGAACACTGAAGCTTTCTTT. Residues: CASSTPGQLNTEAFF.

This rearrangement joins TRBV6-5 to TRBJ2-1; TRBD2 aligns across 9 bases. The CDR3 has 15 amino acids. Losses at the gene ends were 8 bases for V and 2 bases for J; bases not matched to a gene: 7. The V gene's germline CDR1 is MNHEY and CDR2 SVGAGI. The DNA for the CDR3 is TGTGCCAGCCAGCGGGGGGCCTCTGCCTACAATGAGCAGTTCTTC. It specifies CASQRGASAYNEQFF.